This TCR beta chain was sequenced for a study of blood T cell repertoires in COVID-19. Study context: COVID-19 samples from acute and convalescent phases originated in the United States, Italy and Spain. PBMCs, B-cell-depleted T cells, or T cells were the source of the cDNA or gDNA that made up the material.

Authors' data handling: Reference gene primer amplification in the assay estimated nucleated cell counts. Clones were read by immunoSEQ multiplex PCR, and TCRdb kept only the in-frame ones, dropping some. V and J calls and clone size are as listed in that table; D and trimming were resolved from the DNA. Altogether roughly 90,000 clones are present, 80% being singletons, with the ten largest covering roughly 15%. Material for sequencing was peripheral blood. The sequence came from a human donor in a cohort sampled during active COVID-19.

CDR3 coding DNA: TGTGCCAGCAGCCCTACAGGGGGCGTTGGCTACAATGAGCAGTTCTTC. Amino acids: CASSPTGGVGYNEQFF. The chain joins TRBV7-9 to TRBJ2-1; 9 bases fit TRBD1. V lost 5 bases and J lost 3; bases outside the gene matches: 8. The CDR3 sequence is 16 residues long. Looked up from germline, CDR1 is SEHNR and CDR2 is FQNEAQ (reference sequence).